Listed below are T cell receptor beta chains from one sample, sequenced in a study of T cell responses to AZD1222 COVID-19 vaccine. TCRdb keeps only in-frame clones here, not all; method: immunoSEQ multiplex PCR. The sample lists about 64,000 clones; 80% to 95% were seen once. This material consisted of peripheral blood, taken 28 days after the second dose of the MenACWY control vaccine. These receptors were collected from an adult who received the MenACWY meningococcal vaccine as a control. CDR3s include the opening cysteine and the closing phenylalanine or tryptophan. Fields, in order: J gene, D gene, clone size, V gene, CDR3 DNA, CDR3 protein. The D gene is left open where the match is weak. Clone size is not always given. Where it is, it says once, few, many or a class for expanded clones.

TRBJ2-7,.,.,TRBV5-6,TGTGCCAGCACCCAAGTGGGTGTTGCGTACGAGCAGTACTTC,CASTQVGVAYEQYF
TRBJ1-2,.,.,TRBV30,TGTGCCTGGAGTCCGGGGGGGCTGGGCTACACCTTC,CAWSPGGLGYTF
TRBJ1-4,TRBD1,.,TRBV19,TGTGCCAGTAGAGGGACAGCCCTCGCAACTAATGAAAAACTGTTTTTT,CASRGTALATNEKLFF
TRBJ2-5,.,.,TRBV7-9,TGTGCCAGCAGCCGCGATTACCAAGAGACCCAGTACTTC,CASSRDYQETQYF
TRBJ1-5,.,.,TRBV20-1,TGCAGTGCTAGTGGGAAGCCTGATCAGCCCCAGCATTTT,CSASGKPDQPQHF
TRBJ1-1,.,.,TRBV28,TGTGCCAGCAGAATATTGAACACTGAAGCTTTCTTT,CASRILNTEAFF
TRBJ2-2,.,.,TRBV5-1,TGCGCCAGCAGCCCAGGGGGGAGCACCGGGGAGCTGTTTTTT,CASSPGGSTGELFF
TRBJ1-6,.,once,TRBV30,TGTGCCTGGAGTGGCTCGGTGGGTAATTCACCCCTCCACTTT,CAWSGSVGNSPLHF
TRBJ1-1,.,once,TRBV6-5,TGTGCCAGCAGTTGGAGAGGGAACACTGAAGCTTTCTTT,CASSWRGNTEAFF
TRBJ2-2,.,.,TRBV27,TGTGCCAGCAGAGAAGGGGTTAGCGGGGAGCTGTTTTTT,CASREGVSGELFF